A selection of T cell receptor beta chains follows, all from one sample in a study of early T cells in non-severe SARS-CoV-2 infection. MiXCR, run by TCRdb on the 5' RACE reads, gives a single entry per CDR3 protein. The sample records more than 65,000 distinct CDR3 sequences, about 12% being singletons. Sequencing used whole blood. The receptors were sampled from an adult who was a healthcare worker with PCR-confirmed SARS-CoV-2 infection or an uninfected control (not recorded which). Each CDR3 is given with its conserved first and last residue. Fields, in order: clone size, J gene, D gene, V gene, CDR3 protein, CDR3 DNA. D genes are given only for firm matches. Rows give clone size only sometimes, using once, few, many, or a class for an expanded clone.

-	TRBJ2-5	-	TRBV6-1	CASSATSAGTLTQETQYF	TGTGCCAGCAGCGCTACTTCCGCCGGGACTCTAACCCAAGAGACCCAGTACTTC
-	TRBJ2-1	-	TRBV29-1	CSVEETGIF	TGCAGCGTTGAAGAAACGGGGATCTTC
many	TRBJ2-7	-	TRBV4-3	CASSPTLTVPAYEQYF	TGCGCCAGCAGCCCTACCCTGACCGTCCCTGCCTACGAGCAGTACTTC
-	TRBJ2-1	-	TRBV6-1	CATNEQFF	TGTGCCACCAATGAGCAGTTCTTC
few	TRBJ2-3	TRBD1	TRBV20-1	CSATAPGGFTDTQYF	TGCAGTGCAACAGCCCCAGGGGGCTTCACAGATACGCAGTATTTT
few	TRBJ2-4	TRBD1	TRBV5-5	CASSPTGVLGNIQYF	TGTGCCAGCAGCCCGACAGGGGTCCTTGGAAACATTCAGTACTTC
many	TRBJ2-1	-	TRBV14	CASSPSLVKYNEQFF	TGTGCCAGCAGCCCGTCTCTGGTGAAATACAATGAGCAGTTCTTC
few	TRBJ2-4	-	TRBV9	CASSPRAAKNIQYF	TGTGCCAGCAGCCCAAGAGCGGCCAAAAACATTCAGTACTTC
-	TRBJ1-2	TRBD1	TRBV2	CASRGDRAGGYTF	TGTGCCAGCAGAGGAGACAGGGCGGGAGGCTACACCTTC
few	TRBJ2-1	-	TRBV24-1	CATSDFRDGHNEQFF	TGTGCCACCAGTGATTTTAGGGACGGCCACAATGAGCAGTTCTTC
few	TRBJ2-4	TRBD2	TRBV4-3	CASSQNTGTKGIQYF	TGCGCCAGCAGCCAAAACACCGGGACTAAAGGCATTCAGTACTTC
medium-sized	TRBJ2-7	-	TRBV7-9	CASSLGRGGRAYEQYF	TGTGCCAGCAGCTTAGGGAGGGGCGGCAGGGCTTACGAGCAGTACTTC
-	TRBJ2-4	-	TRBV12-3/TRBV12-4	CASSSFPAGAKNIQYF	TGTGCCAGCAGTAGTTTCCCAGCCGGAGCCAAAAACATTCAGTACTTC
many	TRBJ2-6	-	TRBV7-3	CASSSSSGANVLTF	TGTGCCAGCAGCTCTAGTTCTGGGGCCAACGTCCTGACTTTC
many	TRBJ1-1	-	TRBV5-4	CASSLRETGNTEAFF	TGTGCCAGCAGCTTGAGGGAAACGGGGAACACTGAAGCTTTCTTT
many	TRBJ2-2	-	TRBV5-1	CASSSGHNTGELFF	TGCGCCAGCAGCAGTGGACACAACACCGGGGAGCTGTTTTTT
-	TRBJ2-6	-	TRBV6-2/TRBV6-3	CASSFKREMVSGANVLTF	TGTGCCAGCAGTTTTAAACGGGAGATGGTCTCTGGGGCCAACGTCCTGACTTTC
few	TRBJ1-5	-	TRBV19	CASSISGQPQHF	TGTGCCAGTAGTATAAGCGGTCAGCCCCAGCATTTT
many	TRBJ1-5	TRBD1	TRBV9	CASSLGTGGVQPQHF	TGTGCCAGCAGCCTAGGGACAGGGGGCGTCCAGCCCCAGCATTTT
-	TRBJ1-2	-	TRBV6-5	CASSYGGLGYTF	TGTGCCAGCAGTTACGGGGGGCTTGGCTACACCTTC
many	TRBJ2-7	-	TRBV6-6	CASSYLTGEQYF	TGTGCCAGCAGTTACCTGACGGGCGAGCAGTACTTC
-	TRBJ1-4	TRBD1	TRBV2	CASSEAGQTGKLFF	TGTGCCAGCAGTGAAGCGGGACAGACAGGAAAACTGTTTTTT
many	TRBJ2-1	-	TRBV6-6	CASSYRQVTEQFF	TGTGCCAGCAGTTATAGGCAGGTTACTGAGCAGTTCTTC
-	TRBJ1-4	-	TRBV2	CASKLGGSEKLFF	TGTGCCAGCAAATTAGGGGGGAGCGAAAAACTGTTTTTT
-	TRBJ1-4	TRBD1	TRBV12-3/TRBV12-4	CASSPTPGQGDEKLFF	TGTGCCAGCAGTCCGACTCCGGGACAGGGGGATGAAAAACTGTTTTTT
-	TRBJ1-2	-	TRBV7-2	CASSLDRAYYGYTF	TGTGCCAGCAGCTTAGACAGGGCGTACTATGGCTACACCTTC
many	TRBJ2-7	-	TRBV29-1	CSVGTVFSYEQYF	TGCAGCGTCGGGACTGTTTTTTCCTACGAGCAGTACTTC
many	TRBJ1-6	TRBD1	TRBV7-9	CASSLDPGTGRSPLHF	TGTGCCAGCAGCTTGGACCCCGGGACAGGGCGTTCACCCCTCCACTTT
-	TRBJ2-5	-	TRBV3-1	CASSHRGTVETQYF	TGTGCCAGCAGCCATCGAGGGACGGTGGAGACCCAGTACTTC
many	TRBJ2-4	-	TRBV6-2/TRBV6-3	CASTYRDSRGIQYF	TGTGCCAGCACTTACCGGGACTCCCGGGGCATTCAGTACTTC
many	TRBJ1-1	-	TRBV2	CASSAQAWRDTEAFF	TGTGCCAGCAGTGCCCAGGCCTGGCGGGACACTGAAGCTTTCTTT
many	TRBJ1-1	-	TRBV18	CASSVKGNTEAFF	TGTGCCAGCTCGGTTAAGGGGAACACTGAAGCTTTCTTT
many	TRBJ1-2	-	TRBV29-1	CSVEDGVNYGYTF	TGCAGCGTTGAAGATGGGGTTAACTATGGCTACACCTTC
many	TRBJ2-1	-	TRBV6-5	CASRARREQFF	TGTGCCAGCAGAGCTAGGCGCGAGCAGTTCTTC
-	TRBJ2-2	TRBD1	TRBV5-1	CASSRGQPGGELFF	TGCGCCAGCAGCAGGGGACAGCCCGGCGGGGAGCTGTTTTTT
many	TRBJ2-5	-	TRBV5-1	CASSLGQQETQYF	TGCGCCAGCAGCTTGGGCCAGCAAGAGACCCAGTACTTC
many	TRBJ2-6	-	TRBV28	CASSLRVSGANVLTF	TGTGCCAGCAGTTTAAGGGTCTCTGGGGCCAACGTCCTGACTTTC
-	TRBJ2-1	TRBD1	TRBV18	CASSPHRGFYNEQFF	TGTGCCAGCTCACCGCACAGGGGGTTCTACAATGAGCAGTTCTTC
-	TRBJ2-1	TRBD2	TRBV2	CASTASGRGEQFF	TGTGCCAGCACGGCTAGCGGGAGGGGTGAGCAGTTCTTC
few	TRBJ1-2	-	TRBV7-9	CASSLAGGGYTF	TGTGCCAGCAGCTTGGCCGGAGGTGGCTACACCTTC
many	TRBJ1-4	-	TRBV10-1	CASSVATNEKLFF	TGCGCCAGCAGTGTTGCAACTAATGAAAAACTGTTTTTT
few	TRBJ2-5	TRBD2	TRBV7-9	CASSEGSSGSWQETQYF	TGTGCCAGCAGCGAGGGATCTAGCGGGAGTTGGCAAGAGACCCAGTACTTC
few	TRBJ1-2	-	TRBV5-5	CASSLVAETNYGYTF	TGTGCCAGCAGCTTGGTGGCAGAAACTAACTATGGCTACACCTTC
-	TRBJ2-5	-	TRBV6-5	CASSSPRETQYF	TGTGCCAGCAGTTCACCTAGGGAGACCCAGTACTTC
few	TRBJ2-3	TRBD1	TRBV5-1	CASSLGTGGLDTQYF	TGCGCCAGCAGCTTGGGGACAGGGGGCCTGGATACGCAGTATTTT
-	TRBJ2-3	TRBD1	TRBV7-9	CASSFSGQRTDTQYF	TGTGCCAGCAGCTTCTCGGGACAGAGAACAGATACGCAGTATTTT